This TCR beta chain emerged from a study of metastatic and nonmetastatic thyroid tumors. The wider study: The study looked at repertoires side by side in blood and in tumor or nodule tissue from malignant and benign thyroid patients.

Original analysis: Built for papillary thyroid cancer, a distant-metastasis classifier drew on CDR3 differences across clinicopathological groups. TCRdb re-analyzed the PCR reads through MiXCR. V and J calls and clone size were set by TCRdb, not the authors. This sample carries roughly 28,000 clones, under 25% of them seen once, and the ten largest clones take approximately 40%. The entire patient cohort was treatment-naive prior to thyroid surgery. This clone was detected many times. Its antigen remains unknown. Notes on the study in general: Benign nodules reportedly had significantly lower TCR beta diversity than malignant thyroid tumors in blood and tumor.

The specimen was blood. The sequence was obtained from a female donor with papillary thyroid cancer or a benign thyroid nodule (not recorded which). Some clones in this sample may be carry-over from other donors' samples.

The CDR3 spells CASSLTWTGDIVRVSDEQFF. The CDR3 nucleotides are TGTGCCAGCAGTTTAACCTGGACAGGGGATATAGTTAGGGTAAGCGATGAGCAGTTCTTC. The J gene is TRBJ2-1, the V gene TRBV28; 9 bases agree with TRBD1. With 2 bases clipped from V and 8 bases from J, the junction kept 22 bases outside the gene matches. Per the germline V gene, CDR1 is MDHEN and CDR2 is SYDVKM. The CDR3 spans 20 residues.